The T cell receptor (beta chain) described here comes from a study of STAT3 mutations in large granular lymphocyte leukemia. Germline V lookup: CDR1 SGHDN, CDR2 FVKESK. This CDR3 comprises 17 residues. Trimming at V came to 5 bases and at J to 5 bases, leaving 14 bases not matched to a gene. Study findings and constraints: Differing intervals and regimens complicate linking therapy response to clone burden. Every T-LGLL patient had at least one immunodominant TCRbeta clonotype. No sample exists from the first appearance of each clone.

Here immunoSEQ multiplex PCR was the method, and the copy in TCRdb shows in-frame clones only, minus some. The sample lists about 12,000 clones; 65% to 90% were seen once. A word on this clone: Its matching antigen is unknown.

The sequence came from a man older than 75 with T-cell large granular lymphocyte leukemia. Some clones in this sample may be carry-over from other donors' samples. The source material was peripheral blood mononuclear cells. The rearrangement uses TRBV14 and TRBJ1-4, with 7 bases that match TRBD1. CDR3 loop: CASSYGLPGQPNEKLFF. DNA of the CDR3: TGTGCCAGCAGCTATGGTTTACCGGGACAGCCGAATGAAAAACTGTTTTTT. The complete variable domain, with remaining parts taken from reference TRBV14 and TRBJ1-4, reads EAGVTQFPSHSVIEKGQTVTLRCDPISGHDNLYWYRRVMGKEIKFLLHFVKESKQDESGMPNNRFLAERTGGTYSTLKVQPAELEDSGVYFCASSYGLPGQPNEKLFFGSGTQLSVL.